Listed here are 16 T cell receptor beta chains from one sample, sequenced in a study of early T cells in non-severe SARS-CoV-2 infection. From the 5' RACE reads, TCRdb called clonotypes with MiXCR, one entry per CDR3 protein. The sample holds about 48,000 distinct CDR3 sequences, around 9.5% seen once. Sequences were obtained from whole blood. The receptors were gathered from an adult who was a healthcare worker with PCR-confirmed SARS-CoV-2 infection or an uninfected control (not recorded which).

This chain joins TRBV7-6 and TRBJ2-7; perhaps TRBD1 as D (6 bases). This CDR3 is 14 amino acids long. Trimming took 4 bases from V and 5 from J, leaving 15 bases between them. The germline V gene has CDR1 SGHVS and CDR2 FNYEAQ. The CDR3 loop is CASSSRTDVDEQYF. DNA for the CDR3: TGTGCCAGCAGCTCGCGGACAGACGTAGACGAGCAGTACTTC.

In this sample, this clonotype turned up many times. The gene calls are TRBV28 and TRBJ1-5, with 8 positions matching TRBD1. V was pared by 3 bases and J by 7 bases, with 2 bases of the junction left unmatched. Germline CDR1 MDHEN, CDR2 SYDVKM. The CDR3 consists of 13 residues. Written as DNA, the CDR3 is TGTGCCAGCAGTTTGGACAGGGCCCAGCCCCAGCATTTT. Protein sequence: CASSLDRAQPQHF. The full variable domain, completed using reference TRBV28 and TRBJ1-5, is DVKVTQSSRYLVKRTGEKVFLECVQDMDHENMFWYRQDPGLGLRLIYFSYDVKMKEKGDIPEGYSVSREKKERFSLILESASTNQTSMYLCASSLDRAQPQHFGDGTRLSIL.

At least ten counts were recorded for this clonotype. This chain joins TRBV10-3 and TRBJ1-1; D is perhaps TRBD1 (5 bases). CDR1 and CDR2 from the germline V gene are ENHRY and SYGVKD. This CDR3 is 14 amino acids long. V dropped 3 bases and J dropped 7 bases, with 15 bases sitting between them. The CDR3 is CAISDMRGRHEAFF. In DNA, the CDR3 is TGTGCCATCAGTGATATGCGGGGCCGCCATGAAGCTTTCTTT.

This clonotype was counted only a few times. V usage is TRBV29-1 and J usage is TRBJ1-2, with 10 bases fitting TRBD1. CDR1 is SQVTM and CDR2 is ANQGSEA in the germline V gene. This CDR3 is built from 12 residues. V lost 7 bases, J lost 8 bases, and 7 bases stayed unmatched. The CDR3 coding sequence is TGCAGCGCGCCGGGACAGGGGCTCGGCTACACCTTC. It specifies CSAPGQGLGYTF.

This clonotype was found a few times. The DNA of the CDR3 is TGTGCCAGCAGTTTAGGGGGCGACCTCTTGGAGCAGTACTTC. Residues: CASSLGGDLLEQYF. This chain links TRBV12-3 or TRBV12-4 with TRBJ2-7, with a possible D match to TRBD1 (5 bases). The CDR3 length is 14 residues. Trimming cost V 1 base and J 7 bases, with 14 bases left between them.

This clonotype was recorded once. A read error may be the cause here, since a much bigger clone is one base away. The chain employs TRBV28 and TRBJ2-4, with 8 bases identical to TRBD1. The CDR3 runs 13 residues. Germline loops: CDR1 MDHEN, CDR2 SYDVKM. Written as DNA, the CDR3 is TGTGTCAGCAGACAGGGGAACAAAAACATTCAGTACTTC. It translates to CVSRQGNKNIQYF.

J is TRBJ2-7 and V is TRBV27; no definite D call. Germline CDR1 is MNHEY and CDR2 is SMNVEV (reference sequence). V dropped 8 bases and J dropped 4 bases, with 15 bases sitting between them. The CDR3 is 13 residues long. CDR3: CASRRTGPYEQYF. The CDR3 DNA follows: TGTGCCAGCCGCCGTACCGGACCTTACGAGCAGTACTTC.

The chain recombines TRBV7-9 with TRBJ2-5; D is unclear. Trimming removed 2 bases from V and 3 bases from J, with 16 bases in between. The germline gives CDR1 SEHNR, CDR2 FQNEAQ (reference sequence). The CDR3 contains 16 residues. The CDR3 nucleotides read TGTGCCAGCAGCTTACTCAGTCATCTGCGGAAAGAGACCCAGTACTTC. It is translated as CASSLLSHLRKETQYF.

The sample holds many counts of this clonotype. The V call is TRBV29-1, the J call TRBJ2-1; either TRBD1 or TRBD2 may supply D (7 bases each). Between the trimmed V and J ends, which lost 4 bases and 6 bases, there was a span of 19 bases. From germline, CDR1 is SQVTM and CDR2 ANQGSEA. The CDR3 totals 15 residues. CDR3 loop: CSVVGGQGGINEQFF. CDR3 DNA sequence: TGCAGCGTTGTAGGCGGCCAGGGGGGGATCAATGAGCAGTTCTTC.

This clonotype was seen many times. The genes are TRBV11-2 and TRBJ2-4; 7 nucleotides agree with TRBD2. CDR1 is SGHAT and CDR2 is FQNNGV in the germline V gene. Trimming removed 5 bases from V and 2 bases from J; junction bases left unmatched: 9. The CDR3 is 16 amino acids. The CDR3: CASSPLGGSSKNIQYF. The CDR3 DNA is TGTGCCAGCAGCCCCCTTGGCGGGAGTTCCAAAAACATTCAGTACTTC.

This clonotype was picked up many times. V and J are TRBV5-1 and TRBJ2-1; D is unresolved. Germline loops: CDR1 SGHRS, CDR2 YFSETQ. V gave up 3 bases and J gave up 5 bases, with 12 bases separating them. The CDR3 is 14 amino acids. CDR3 sequence reads: CASSSSGPHNEQFF. The CDR3 coding sequence is TGCGCCAGCAGCTCTAGTGGGCCTCACAATGAGCAGTTCTTC.

This clonotype showed up many times. CDR3 protein: CAWRRGGNTEAFF. The CDR3 DNA reads as TGTGCCTGGAGGAGGGGAGGGAACACTGAAGCTTTCTTT. V usage is TRBV30 and J usage is TRBJ1-1; possibly TRBD1 for D (5 bases). CDR3 size: 13 residues. V lost 3 bases to trimming and J lost 1 base, with 9 bases between them. Germline loops: CDR1 GTSNPN, CDR2 SVGIG (reference sequence).

This clonotype showed up many times. CDR3 coding DNA: TGTGCCAGTAGGGGGTTTGACGAGCAGTACTTC. Translation gives CASRGFDEQYF. The chain carries TRBV2 and TRBJ2-7; D may be TRBD1 (6 bases). Trimming left V 9 bases short and J 5 bases short, with 11 bases between. CDR1 is SNHLY and CDR2 is FYNNEI in the germline V gene. This CDR3 is 11 amino acids long.

This clonotype was recorded a few times. Compared with germline, one end of the junction differs, possibly owing to a read error. This chain uses TRBV12-3 or TRBV12-4 with TRBJ1-4; 7 nucleotides align to TRBD1. There are 18 residues in the CDR3. The CDR3 bases are TGTGCCAGCAGATACTCCGGGACAGAAGTTGCAACTAATAAAAAACTGTTTTTT. This translates into CASRYSGTEVATNKKLFF.

The J gene is TRBJ2-7, the V gene TRBV12-3 or TRBV12-4; D remains ambiguous. V was trimmed by 3 bases and J by 0 bases, leaving 9 bases between them. This CDR3 is built from 14 residues. CDR3 DNA sequence: TGTGCCAGCAGTTTTGTAGGGATCTCCTACGAGCAGTACTTC. Its translation: CASSFVGISYEQYF.

This clonotype was seen more than once but under ten times. This chain links TRBV2 with TRBJ2-1; 8 bases map to TRBD2. The CDR3 has 12 amino acids. The germline gives CDR1 SNHLY, CDR2 FYNNEI. The CDR3 DNA reads as TGTGCTGGGGCTAGCGGGTACAATGAGCAGTTCTTC. Translated, it gives CAGASGYNEQFF.